A selection of T cell receptor beta chains follows, all from one sample in a study of cytomegalovirus exposure and HLA in healthy donors. The table came from immunoSEQ multiplex PCR; TCRdb's copy has only in-frame clones and leaves some out. The table has about 170,000 clones, under 85% seen once. Sequenced: PBMCs. These receptors came from a woman aged 18-29 years in good health and CMV-seropositive. Each CDR3 is given with its conserved first and last residue. The D gene is left open where the match is weak. Size is stated for part of the rows, as once, few or many counts, or as a class when the clone is expanded.

clone_size	v_call	d_call	cdr3_aa
-	TRBV19	-	CASSEQGREQYF
few	TRBV10-1	TRBD1	CASQVNRTGLHEQYF
once	TRBV12-1	-	CASSPGTVNTEAFF
-	TRBV9	-	CASSVGGGLGNEQFF
-	TRBV7-2	-	CASSSGYNEQFF
few	TRBV28	-	CASSGNLLGRGFSGNTIYF
-	TRBV9	-	CASSTGGGEQFF
-	TRBV6-1	-	CASRDLDAGPYEQYF
-	TRBV19	-	CASSIPRTGHTGELFF
-	TRBV12-5	TRBD2	CASGFRSGNNEQFF
-	TRBV7-9	-	CSSSLESLEAFF
-	TRBV7-9	-	CASSLEGGLRETQYF
-	TRBV2	-	CASMGRGYEQYF
-	TRBV1	-	CTSSQDLSETSGGHSYEQYF
-	TRBV2	-	CASRSGMNTEAFF
few	TRBV15	-	CATSPGEWADYGYTF
-	TRBV7-8	-	CASSLGVGGAAFF
-	TRBV19	-	CASSIAPQGSYEQYF
few	TRBV5-5	-	CASSTGLERKGTDTQYF
-	TRBV7-3	-	CASSLNRDYGYTF
-	TRBV27	TRBD2	CASSPPPGTSGGAYNEQFF
few	TRBV11-2	-	CASSLQGGYGYTF
many	TRBV6-4	-	CASSDSSASGANVLTF
-	TRBV5-1	-	CASSLRRTADAGELFF
-	TRBV4-1	-	CASSQEPNGEQYF
-	TRBV18	-	CASSPPQSSASPLHF
-	TRBV9	-	CASSVQGGSAGELFF
-	TRBV7-2	TRBD1	CASSLRQGSNQPQHF
-	TRBV5-4	-	CASSLERVYGYTF
-	TRBV18	-	CASSLTDARDTKTPLHF
-	TRBV5-6	TRBD2	CASSSGGWVLAGEADTQYF
few	TRBV10-3	-	CAISESLSQGYGYTF
-	TRBV7-9	TRBD1	CASTHGTENTDTQYF
-	TRBV7-2	-	CASSLVLNTEAFF
-	TRBV13	TRBD1	CASSLGAGDSHSFTGELFF
-	TRBV28	-	CASSPRTVSNQPQHF
-	TRBV11-3	TRBD2	CASSLGLAADTQYF
-	TRBV7-9	-	CASSDGEF
-	TRBV7-6	-	CASSLRGESSYEQYF
-	TRBV28	TRBD2	CASSPPGSGGTDTQYF